The next 11 T cell receptor beta chains were all read from a single sample in a study of T cells expressing NK-cell markers. TCRdb reprocessed the 5' RACE reads and keeps a single row for each CDR3 protein, giving no DNA. The table lists 550,000 to 600,000 distinct CDR3 sequences. Sample: blood T cells: a sorted CD56 or NKG2C T cell subset, CD4+ or CD8+ T cells, or bulk PBMC T cells (not recorded which). These receptors were taken from a man between 18 and 35 years old in good health.

The gene calls are TRBV5-1 and TRBJ2-5; as DNA is missing, the TRBD1 call by TCRdb cannot be tested. The CDR3 loop spans 17 amino acids. Germline V gene sequence: CDR1 SGHRS, CDR2 YFSETQ. CDR3 region: CASSGDRGTGRQETQYF.

V gene TRBV7-9 combines with J gene TRBJ2-3; TCRdb's D call of TRBD1 is untestable without DNA. The CDR3 loop spans 12 amino acids. CDR1 and CDR2 (germline): SEHNR, FQNEAQ (reference sequence). The CDR3 reads CASSLRDSLQYF.

The V gene is TRBV6-5, the J gene TRBJ2-1; TCRdb's D call of TRBD2 is untestable without DNA. The CDR3 has 16 residues. Germline CDR1 reads MNHEY; CDR2 reads SVGAGI. The CDR3 region is CASSYALAGGYNEQFF.

This chain uses TRBV27 with TRBJ2-5; TCRdb's D call of TRBD1 is untestable without DNA. From germline, CDR1 is MNHEY and CDR2 SMNVEV (reference sequence). The CDR3 is 15 amino acids. The CDR3 region is CASSFGTGAKETQYF.

This chain joins TRBV7-8 and TRBJ2-2; TCRdb lists TRBD2, though no DNA is available to test this call. The CDR3 contains 14 residues. Germline V gives CDR1 SGHVS, CDR2 FQNEAQ. The CDR3 region is CASIGPSNTGELFF. Filled out from reference TRBV7-8 and TRBJ2-2, the complete variable domain reads GAGVSQSPRYKVAKRGQDVALRCDPISGHVSLFWYQQALGQGPEFLTYFQNEAQLDKSGLPSDRFFAERPEGSVSTLKIQRTQQEDSAVYLCASIGPSNTGELFFGEGSRLTVL.

The J gene is TRBJ2-1, the V gene TRBV11-2. Germline CDR1 SGHAT, CDR2 FQNNGV. The CDR3 covers 13 residues. The CDR3 sequence is CASSLDRSGSTFF.

The CDR3 reads CASSLGTSGSGDTQYF. The chain employs TRBV7-6 and TRBJ2-3; TCRdb calls TRBD2, which cannot be checked without DNA. The CDR3 consists of 16 residues. Germline CDR1 SGHVS, CDR2 FNYEAQ.

The chain is built from TRBV7-8 and TRBJ2-1. Germline CDR1 SGHVS, CDR2 FQNEAQ. This CDR3 is built from 15 residues. This chain's CDR3 is CASSSYDQTYNEQFF.

The rearrangement links TRBV20-1 to TRBJ2-1; the D call from TCRdb, TRBD2, cannot be confirmed without DNA. This CDR3 spans 15 amino acids. Germline V gene lookup returns CDR1 DFQATT and CDR2 SNEGSKA (reference sequence). The CDR3 is CSAPGRPSSYNEQFF.

The chain joins TRBV7-2 to TRBJ2-3. Germline loops: CDR1 SGHTA, CDR2 FQGNSA. The CDR3 spans 16 residues. CDR3 loop: CASSFGLAESTDTQYF.

This rearrangement joins TRBV20-1 to TRBJ2-5. This CDR3 spans 13 amino acids. Germline loops: CDR1 DFQATT, CDR2 SNEGSKA (reference sequence). The CDR3 protein is CSARDLAAETQYF.